Each of the 29 T cell receptor beta chains below was sequenced from the same sample in a study of human T cells and chemical hapten exposure. Noted time point: pre-sensitization, week 0. Described treatment: therapeutic diphenylcyclopropenone sensitization with weekly scalp DPC. TCRdb analysed the RACE reads with MiXCR anew, one entry per CDR3 protein. The sample consists of 280,000 or so distinct CDR3 sequences, 7.5% to 9% of them appearing once. The source material was whole blood, sampled in connection with sensitization to the hapten diphenylcyclopropenone (DPC). The receptor source for this set is a man younger than 30 with alopecia areata. Some clones in this sample may be carry-over from other donors' samples.

The table lists this clonotype with a few counts. The chain links TRBV9 to TRBJ2-1, with D perhaps given as TRBD1 or TRBD2 (5 bases each). This CDR3 is 15 amino acids long. Germline loops: CDR1 SGDLS, CDR2 YYNGEE. Trimming removed 3 bases at V and 10 bases at J, with 20 bases between. The CDR3 DNA is TGTGCCAGCAGCGCAGTGGGGACCGGTTATGGAGAGCAGTTCTTC. Amino acid sequence: CASSAVGTGYGEQFF. Together with reference TRBV9 and TRBJ2-1, the CDR3 gives the full variable domain: DSGVTQTPKHLITATGQRVTLRCSPRSGDLSVYWYQQSLDQGLQFLIQYYNGEERAKGNILERFSAQQFPDLHSELNLSSLELGDSALYFCASSAVGTGYGEQFFGPGTRLTVL.

This clonotype was counted only a few times. The CDR3 region is CASSLVGEYNEQFF. The DNA of the CDR3 is TGTGCCAGCAGTTTGGTGGGGGAATACAATGAGCAGTTCTTC. This sequence joins TRBV27 and TRBJ2-1; D possibly uses TRBD1 or TRBD2 (5 bases each). V was shortened by 3 bases and J by 4 bases, with 10 bases between the two germline ends. CDR1 is MNHEY, CDR2 SMNVEV, per germline (reference sequence). CDR3 length: 14 amino acids.

The rearrangement joins TRBV6-6 to TRBJ2-5, with D perhaps matching TRBD1 or TRBD2 (6 bases each). The V and J ends lost 9 bases and 4 bases respectively, with 21 bases between them. CDR1 and CDR2 (germline): MNHNY, SVGAGI (reference sequence). This CDR3 comprises 15 residues. The CDR3 DNA sequence: TGTGCCAGGTTAGGGGGGACCGAGCGCGGAGAGACCCAGTACTTC. Protein: CARLGGTERGETQYF.

In its sample, this clonotype was seen many times. The chain uses TRBV12-3 or TRBV12-4 and TRBJ1-6, with D perhaps matching TRBD1 (5 bases). This CDR3 region has 14 residues. The V end was cut by 6 bases, the J end by 4 bases, with 10 bases between. The CDR3 nucleotides are TGTGCCAGCAGCCCCGGGGGGTATAATTCACCCCTCCACTTT. It encodes CASSPGGYNSPLHF.

The table lists this clonotype with many counts. The chain employs TRBV29-1 and TRBJ2-3, with TRBD1 as a possible D gene (5 bases). Germline CDR1 and CDR2: SQVTM and ANQGSEA. V was shortened by 0 bases and J by 2 bases, with 9 bases between the two germline ends. This CDR3 contains 14 residues. The CDR3 DNA sequence: TGCAGCGTTGAAGATGTGACAGTCACAGATACGCAGTATTTT. Protein: CSVEDVTVTDTQYF.

The count of this clonotype is one. Just one base apart from a much larger clone, this may be a read error. The CDR3 sequence is CASSRFRPTSTDTQYF. CDR3 coding DNA: TGTGCCAGCAGCAGATTCAGGCCGACTAGCACAGATACGCAGTATTTT. This chain connects TRBV7-8 to TRBJ2-3; D gene ambiguous. V lost 5 bases, J lost 0 bases, and 15 bases lay in between. Per the germline V gene, CDR1 is SGHVS and CDR2 is FQNEAQ. The CDR3 length is 16 residues.

There are a few counts of this clonotype. V usage is TRBV15 and J usage is TRBJ2-7; 11 positions agree with TRBD1. J lost 7 bases, V lost 1 base, and 9 bases had no gene match. The germline V gene encodes CDR1 LNHNV and CDR2 YYDKDF (reference sequence). The CDR3 runs 16 residues. The CDR3 loop reads CATSRGDPGTGGEQYF. The CDR3 coding sequence is TGTGCCACCAGCAGAGGGGACCCCGGGACAGGGGGGGAGCAGTACTTC.

This clonotype was counted at least ten times. V usage is TRBV28 and J usage is TRBJ1-4; D uncertain. This CDR3 has 15 amino acids. Germline CDR1 is MDHEN and CDR2 is SYDVKM. Trimming cost V 2 bases and J 5 bases, with 12 bases left between them. This chain's CDR3 is CASSLEGLGNEKLFF. DNA for the CDR3: TGTGCCAGCAGTTTAGAGGGCCTCGGAAATGAAAAACTGTTTTTT.

This clonotype was seen ten or more times. The genes are TRBV24-1 and TRBJ1-4; D remains unclear. Trimming shortened V by 10 bases and J by 4 bases, and 12 bases separated the two germline ends. The germline V gene encodes CDR1 KGHDR and CDR2 SFDVKD. The CDR3 loop spans 13 amino acids. This CDR3 is CATASSRNEKLFF. The CDR3 nucleotides are TGTGCCACAGCTTCAAGCCGTAATGAAAAACTGTTTTTT.

The sample holds a few counts of this clonotype. This chain uses TRBV7-9 with TRBJ1-3; 9 bases match TRBD1. This CDR3 comprises 15 residues. Germline V gene lookup returns CDR1 SEHNR and CDR2 FQNEAQ (reference sequence). V lost 2 bases, J lost 4 bases, and 3 bases stayed unmatched. CDR3 loop: CASSLTTGGGNTIYF. The CDR3 DNA is TGTGCCAGCAGCTTAACTACAGGGGGCGGAAACACCATATATTTT.

V and J are TRBV11-2 and TRBJ1-2; D may be TRBD1 (5 bases). The V and J ends lost 4 bases and 5 bases respectively, with 14 bases between them. Germline V gives CDR1 SGHAT, CDR2 FQNNGV. The CDR3 spans 14 residues. DNA of the CDR3: TGTGCCAGCAGCTCTCGACCGGGGACTTATGGCTACACCTTC. Encoded protein: CASSSRPGTYGYTF.

The rearrangement links TRBV6-6 to TRBJ2-5; the D gene could be TRBD1 or TRBD2 (5 bases each). Per the germline V gene, CDR1 is MNHNY and CDR2 is SVGAGI (reference sequence). The CDR3 is made up of 15 amino acids. V dropped 0 bases and J dropped 5 bases, with 13 bases sitting between them. CDR3 in DNA: TGTGCCAGCAGTTACTCGAGTCAGGGACGTGAGACCCAGTACTTC. It specifies CASSYSSQGRETQYF.

CDR3 in DNA: TGCGCCAGCAGCTTGGGAGCCTACCTCCAAGAGACCCAGTACTTC. It encodes CASSLGAYLQETQYF. V is TRBV5-1 and J is TRBJ2-5; D gene unclear. V was clipped by 0 bases and J by 1 base, with 10 bases between them. This CDR3 contains 15 residues. The germline CDR1 and CDR2 sequences are SGHRS and YFSETQ.

The sample holds a few counts of this clonotype. The chain links TRBV5-1 to TRBJ2-3, with 7 positions matching TRBD1. Germline values: CDR1 SGHRS, CDR2 YFSETQ. This CDR3 comprises 13 residues. The junction had 2 bases not matched to a gene; V was cut back by 5 bases and J by 2 bases. CDR3 nucleotides: TGCGCCAGCAGGGGACAGAACACAGATACGCAGTATTTT. This sequence encodes CASRGQNTDTQYF.

The table lists this clonotype with a few counts. This rearrangement joins TRBV29-1 to TRBJ1-2; D is undetermined. CDR3 length: 8 amino acids. The germline V gene encodes CDR1 SQVTM and CDR2 ANQGSEA. V was trimmed by 2 bases and J by 12 bases, leaving 4 bases between them. The DNA for the CDR3 is TGCAGCGTTGAACTAGACACCTTC. It yields the protein CSVELDTF. The variable domain in full, completed from reference TRBV29-1 and TRBJ1-2, reads SAVISQKPSRDICQRGTSLTIQCQVDSQVTMMFWYRQQPGQSLTLIATANQGSEATYESGFVIDKFPISRPNLTFSTLTVSNMSPEDSSIYLCSVELDTFGSGTRLTVV.

The chain carries TRBV6-2 or TRBV6-3 and TRBJ2-3, with 9 bases identical to TRBD2. V gave up 6 bases and J gave up 4 bases; unmatched junction bases: 8. Germline-derived CDR1 and CDR2 are MNHEY and SVGEGT. This CDR3 has 15 amino acids. CDR3 loop: CASRLSGGGPDTQYF. CDR3 sequence (DNA): TGTGCCAGCAGACTTAGCGGGGGAGGCCCAGATACGCAGTATTTT.

This clonotype showed up just a few times. CDR3 sequence reads: CASSETGPGNTIYF. CDR3 sequence (DNA): TGTGCCAGCAGCGAAACAGGGCCCGGAAACACCATATATTTT. This chain links TRBV7-2 with TRBJ1-3; maybe TRBD1 (6 bases). V lost 5 bases and J lost 4, with 12 bases in between. Germline V CDR1 and CDR2: SGHTA, FQGNSA. This CDR3 region has 14 residues. The full variable domain, in which reference TRBV7-2 and TRBJ1-3 provide the parts outside the CDR3, is GAGVSQSPSNKVTEKGKDVELRCDPISGHTALYWYRQSLGQGLEFLIYFQGNSAPDKSGLPSDRFSAERTGGSVSTLTIQRTQQEDSAVYLCASSETGPGNTIYFGEGSWLTVV.

The V gene is TRBV7-9, the J gene TRBJ1-5; D is unclear. Per the germline V gene, CDR1 is SEHNR and CDR2 is FQNEAQ (reference sequence). Trimming stripped 2 bases from V and 6 bases from J, with 2 bases between. The CDR3 sequence is 11 residues long. CDR3 sequence reads: CASSLSQPQHF. CDR3 in DNA: TGTGCCAGCAGCTTAAGTCAGCCCCAGCATTTT. Looking up the rest from reference TRBV7-9 and TRBJ1-5 gives the full variable domain: DTGVSQNPRHKITKRGQNVTFRCDPISEHNRLYWYRQTLGQGPEFLTYFQNEAQLEKSRLLSDRFSAERPKGSFSTLEIQRTEQGDSAMYLCASSLSQPQHFGDGTRLSIL.

There are many counts of this clonotype. The rearrangement joins TRBV9 to TRBJ2-3; tentatively, D is TRBD1 (5 bases). The CDR3 sequence is 18 residues long. V dropped 0 bases and J dropped 0 bases, with 17 bases sitting between them. From germline, CDR1 is SGDLS and CDR2 YYNGEE. The CDR3 is CASSVATWAGRSTDTQYF. Written as DNA, the CDR3 is TGTGCCAGCAGCGTAGCTACGTGGGCAGGGCGAAGCACAGATACGCAGTATTTT.

There are a few counts of this clonotype. The rearrangement joins TRBV28 to TRBJ1-2, with a possible D match to TRBD1 (5 bases). Germline V gene sequence: CDR1 MDHEN, CDR2 SYDVKM. Trimming cost V 7 bases and J 4 bases, with 13 bases left between them. The CDR3 totals 13 residues. In DNA, the CDR3 is TGTGCCAGCATCGGGGGATCGAGCTATGGCTACACCTTC. This translates into CASIGGSSYGYTF.

The chain has TRBV6-5 and TRBJ2-1, with 11 bases aligning to TRBD1. Germline CDR1 and CDR2: MNHEY and SVGAGI. This CDR3 spans 15 amino acids. After removal of 5 bases from V and 4 bases from J, the junction contained 4 bases not matched to a gene. The CDR3 here is CASSRRDRGYNEQFF. The CDR3 DNA sequence: TGTGCCAGCAGTCGTCGGGACAGGGGGTACAATGAGCAGTTCTTC.

The rearrangement joins TRBV27 to TRBJ2-5; D is uncertain. The CDR3 consists of 13 residues. Looked up from germline, CDR1 is MNHEY and CDR2 is SMNVEV (reference sequence). Deletions cut 2 bases from V and 2 bases from J, with 6 bases between. CDR3 region: CASSLTTQETQYF. The CDR3 region has the DNA TGTGCCAGCAGTTTAACCACTCAAGAGACCCAGTACTTC.

This clonotype was recorded many times. The chain has TRBV5-1 and TRBJ1-1, with unresolved D. The germline V and J ends were trimmed by 0 bases and 1 base, with 10 bases remaining between them. The germline V gene encodes CDR1 SGHRS and CDR2 YFSETQ. CDR3 length: 15 residues. CDR3 sequence reads: CASSLEGRKNTEAFF. For the CDR3, the DNA is TGCGCCAGCAGCTTGGAGGGCAGAAAGAACACTGAAGCTTTCTTT.

In its sample, this clonotype was seen once. J is TRBJ2-5 and V is TRBV29-1; D perhaps matches TRBD1 (6 bases). The CDR3 is made up of 12 amino acids. Trimming took off 8 bases at V and 5 bases at J, with 15 bases between the two ends. The germline gives CDR1 SQVTM, CDR2 ANQGSEA. CDR3 DNA: TGCAGCCTGGAATCAGGGGCTGAGACCCAGTACTTC. The encoded protein is CSLESGAETQYF.

V is TRBV9 and J is TRBJ2-3; TRBD2 matches 11 bases. The CDR3 loop spans 15 amino acids. Germline CDR1 is SGDLS and CDR2 is YYNGEE. J lost 4 bases, V lost 4 bases, and 5 bases had no gene match. The CDR3, as DNA: TGTGCCAGCAGCCCCCGACTAGCGGGGCCAGATACGCAGTATTTT. Translation gives CASSPRLAGPDTQYF.

The rearrangement uses TRBV2 and TRBJ2-3; 7 bases fit TRBD1. Germline V gives CDR1 SNHLY, CDR2 FYNNEI. V was clipped by 7 bases and J by 5 bases; unmatched bases: 6. The CDR3 spans 13 residues. The chain's CDR3 is CASKDRAGDTQYF. For the CDR3, the DNA is TGTGCCAGCAAAGACAGGGCCGGAGATACGCAGTATTTT.

This chain connects TRBV20-1 to TRBJ2-6; D is perhaps TRBD1 (6 bases). From germline, CDR1 is DFQATT and CDR2 SNEGSKA (reference sequence). V was pared by 4 bases and J by 0 bases, with 16 bases between. The CDR3 spans 17 residues. CDR3 coding DNA: TGCAGTGCTATTCAACAGGGCCTTACCTCTGGGGCCAACGTCCTGACTTTC. Residues: CSAIQQGLTSGANVLTF.

The chain recombines TRBV4-1 with TRBJ2-7; 12 bases fit TRBD2. The V gene's germline CDR1 is MGHRA and CDR2 YSYEKL. J gave up 2 bases and V 0 bases, and 2 bases lay outside the gene matches. This CDR3 comprises 16 residues. In DNA form, the CDR3 reads TGCGCCAGCAGCCAAGAAGGACTAGCGGGAACCTACGAGCAGTACTTC. This gives the protein CASSQEGLAGTYEQYF.

This clonotype was detected ten times or more. The chain joins TRBV28 to TRBJ1-2; 7 nucleotides agree with TRBD1. The germline V gene encodes CDR1 MDHEN and CDR2 SYDVKM. The length of the CDR3 is 14 residues. The ends lost 4 bases at V and 4 bases at J; junction bases unmatched: 6. CDR3: CASSSPTGSYGYTF. The CDR3 bases are TGTGCCAGCAGTTCGCCGACAGGGTCCTATGGCTACACCTTC.